This T cell receptor beta chain was documented in a study of blood T cell repertoires in COVID-19. Overall study: There were acute and convalescent COVID-19 samples, and they came from the United States, Italy and Spain. PBMCs, B-cell-depleted T cells, or T cells were the source of the cDNA or gDNA that made up the material.

Some clones are missing from TCRdb's copy, which holds only in-frame ones; the method was immunoSEQ multiplex PCR. The sample records a few hundred thousand clones, around 87% being singletons. Enrolment of Seattle patients took place during active infection, and they were followed longitudinally. The ends were cut back, 2 bases at V and 10 bases at J, with 9 bases in the middle. The V gene's germline CDR1 is MNHEY and CDR2 SMNVEV (reference sequence). This CDR3 region has 12 residues. This sequence originates from a woman aged 25 to 39 with COVID-19, enrolled during active disease. Sequencing was carried out using peripheral blood. The V gene is TRBV27, the J gene TRBJ2-1; D gene ambiguous. The CDR3 DNA follows: TGTGCCAGCAGTTTACCATCCCCCGAGCAGTTCTTC. This codes for CASSLPSPEQFF.